This T cell receptor beta chain is from a study of cytomegalovirus exposure and HLA in healthy donors. Study-wide context: Among the 350 to 400 donors who were genotyped, about 80% fell in the genetic ancestry cluster that is associated with self-reported Caucasian donors. Whole-study results and caveats: TCR beta chains associated with HLA were, in a later analysis, more clonally expanded than equally common others. Being productive about 90% or about 30% of the time was typical of most TCR beta V segments in an earlier analysis.

This PCR relied on a set of 60 Vbeta primers and 13 Jbeta primers. The method was immunoSEQ multiplex PCR; TCRdb's version includes in-frame clones alone and lacks a portion of them. The repertoire includes over 55,000 clones, 60% to 70% of them detected once, and about 7.4% sits in the top ten. The CDR3 contains 14 residues. The V gene's germline CDR1 is SEHNR and CDR2 FQNEAQ (reference sequence). The V end was cut by 5 bases, the J end by 8 bases, with 17 bases between. A remark on this clone: Antigen specificity is unknown.

Sequencing was done on a sample of PBMCs. J is TRBJ2-3 and V is TRBV7-9; D may be TRBD1 (7 bases). The receptor comes from a man aged 40-55 years in good health and CMV-seropositive. CDR3 region: CASSIGQAGGTQYF. The CDR3 DNA reads TGTGCCAGCAGCATTGGACAGGCCGGGGGTACGCAGTATTTT.